These 22 T cell receptor beta chains share one sample of origin, sequenced in a study of blood T cell repertoires in COVID-19. The repertoire was sequenced with immunoSEQ multiplex PCR; TCRdb's copy has only in-frame clones and lacks some. The sample carries some 120,000 clones, roughly 80% recorded once. Input material: peripheral blood. Receptor source: a human donor in a cohort sampled during active COVID-19.

This chain links TRBV18 with TRBJ2-7; TRBD1 is a possible D gene (6 bases). CDR3 length equals 12 residues. V was clipped by 10 bases and J by 3 bases, with 13 bases between them. Germline CDR1 reads KGHSH; CDR2 reads LQKENI. The DNA for the CDR3 is TGTGCCACTACGGGACAAAGCTACGAGCAGTACTTC. This translates into CATTGQSYEQYF.

The chain couples TRBV2 to TRBJ1-2; the match to TRBD1 covers 9 bases. Looked up from germline, CDR1 is SNHLY and CDR2 is FYNNEI. The ends lost 2 bases at V and 3 bases at J; junction bases unmatched: 4. This CDR3 contains 15 residues. The CDR3 here is CASSERQGGDYGYTF. CDR3 bases: TGTGCCAGCAGTGAAAGACAGGGGGGAGACTATGGCTACACCTTC.

The rearrangement joins TRBV9 to TRBJ2-1, with 9 bases lining up with TRBD2. Losses at the gene ends were 3 bases for V and 6 bases for J; bases not matched to a gene: 4. Per germline, CDR1 SGDLS and CDR2 YYNGEE. CDR3 size: 14 residues. The CDR3 loop reads CASSAGTSSNEQFF. The DNA for the CDR3 is TGTGCCAGCAGCGCGGGGACTAGCTCCAATGAGCAGTTCTTC.

V is TRBV5-4 and J is TRBJ2-1; TRBD1 matches at 8 bases. Germline V gives CDR1 SGHNT, CDR2 YYREEE (reference sequence). Trimming at V came to 0 bases and at J to 3 bases, leaving 5 bases not matched to a gene. CDR3 length equals 16 residues. The CDR3 here is CASSLVQGAIYNEQFF. The CDR3 DNA is TGTGCCAGCAGCTTGGTCCAGGGGGCTATCTACAATGAGCAGTTCTTC. Full variable domain (rest looked up from reference TRBV5-4 and TRBJ2-1): ETGVTQSPTHLIKTRGQQVTLRCSSQSGHNTVSWYQQALGQGPQFIFQYYREEENGRGNFPPRFSGLQFPNYSSELNVNALELDDSALYLCASSLVQGAIYNEQFFGPGTRLTVL.

This clone has more than one count but fewer than ten. CDR3 in amino acids: CSVREGAHGNTIYF. The CDR3 DNA reads as TGCAGCGTTCGAGAGGGGGCCCACGGAAACACCATATATTTT. The chain joins TRBV29-1 to TRBJ1-3, with 7 bases lining up with TRBD1. The V segment lost 5 bases and the J segment 4 bases; nucleotides outside the gene matches: 8. Per germline, CDR1 SQVTM and CDR2 ANQGSEA. The CDR3 totals 14 residues. The full variable domain, its missing parts supplied by reference TRBV29-1 and TRBJ1-3, is SAVISQKPSRDICQRGTSLTIQCQVDSQVTMMFWYRQQPGQSLTLIATANQGSEATYESGFVIDKFPISRPNLTFSTLTVSNMSPEDSSIYLCSVREGAHGNTIYFGEGSWLTVV.

The J gene is TRBJ2-7, the V gene TRBV30; 10 bases match TRBD1. The CDR3 is 15 amino acids. V gave up 0 bases and J gave up 4 bases; unmatched junction bases: 6. The germline V gene encodes CDR1 GTSNPN and CDR2 SVGIG (reference sequence). CDR3 DNA sequence: TGTGCCTGGAGTGTAGCGACAGGGGGCGGGTACGAGCAGTACTTC. Protein sequence: CAWSVATGGGYEQYF.

V is TRBV7-3 and J is TRBJ2-7; 8 positions agree with TRBD2. This CDR3 contains 17 residues. Germline V CDR1 and CDR2: SGHTA, FQGTGA. V was pared by 5 bases and J by 2 bases, with 14 bases of the junction left unmatched. The CDR3 DNA is TGTGCCAGCAGCCCACGGAAGTATAGCGGGGATCCCTACGAGCAGTACTTC. This codes for CASSPRKYSGDPYEQYF. Supplemented by reference TRBV7-3 and TRBJ2-7, the full variable domain reads GAGVSQTPSNKVTEKGKYVELRCDPISGHTALYWYRQSLGQGPEFLIYFQGTGAADDSGLPNDRFFAVRPEGSVSTLKIQRTERGDSAVYLCASSPRKYSGDPYEQYFGPGTRLTVT.

DNA for the CDR3: TGTGCCAGCAGTCGTGGGGGACAGGGGCAAAATACGCAGTATTTT. Translated: CASSRGGQGQNTQYF. The J gene is TRBJ2-3, the V gene TRBV7-3; TRBD1 aligns across 10 bases. V was pared by 6 bases and J by 7 bases, with 10 bases of the junction left unmatched. The CDR3 is 15 amino acids. Germline CDR1 reads SGHTA; CDR2 reads FQGTGA.

The rearrangement uses TRBV2 and TRBJ2-1, with D perhaps TRBD2 (6 bases). Between the trimmed V and J ends, which lost 8 bases and 3 bases, there was a span of 11 bases. Germline CDR1 is SNHLY and CDR2 is FYNNEI. The CDR3 runs 13 residues. CDR3: CASLWRGYNEQFF. CDR3 in DNA: TGTGCCAGCCTTTGGCGGGGCTACAATGAGCAGTTCTTC.

This chain joins TRBV10-3 and TRBJ1-5; a weak D match, TRBD1 (5 bases). This CDR3 contains 13 residues. V was clipped by 0 bases and J by 9 bases, with 9 bases between them. CDR1 and CDR2 from the germline V gene are ENHRY and SYGVKD. Here the CDR3 reads CAISESGRGPQHF. CDR3 sequence (DNA): TGTGCCATCAGTGAGTCTGGGAGGGGGCCCCAGCATTTT.

This chain connects TRBV6-6 to TRBJ2-7, with 9 bases that match TRBD1. Trimming removed 2 bases from V and 5 bases from J; junction bases left unmatched: 10. Germline V lookup: CDR1 MNHNY, CDR2 SVGAGI (reference sequence). This CDR3 contains 16 residues. The CDR3 region has the DNA TGTGCCAGCAGTTACCCTCCCGGGACAGGGTCCCACGAGCAGTACTTC. Its protein product is CASSYPPGTGSHEQYF.

This chain uses TRBV20-1 with TRBJ2-6; D uncertain. V lost 3 bases and J 0 bases, leaving 6 bases between the germline ends. Per germline, CDR1 DFQATT and CDR2 SNEGSKA (reference sequence). The CDR3 sequence is 14 residues long. The CDR3 reads CSASPSSGANVLTF. DNA for the CDR3: TGCAGTGCTAGTCCCAGCTCTGGGGCCAACGTCCTGACTTTC.

The V call is TRBV5-1, the J call TRBJ2-2; 11 bases map to TRBD2. J gave up 1 base and V 1 base, and 6 bases lay outside the gene matches. The CDR3 contains 18 residues. In germline, CDR1 is SGHRS, CDR2 YFSETQ. The CDR3 DNA follows: TGCGCCAGCAGCTTGACCCCTACTAGCGGGGGGAACACCGGGGAGCTGTTTTTT. Translation: CASSLTPTSGGNTGELFF.

The rearrangement uses TRBV28 and TRBJ2-7; 13 bases line up with TRBD2. CDR3 length: 14 amino acids. Germline V gene lookup returns CDR1 MDHEN and CDR2 SYDVKM. V shed 6 bases and J 6 bases; nucleotides not matched to a gene: 5. The CDR3 reads CASRTSGGSFEQYF. Here the CDR3 DNA reads TGTGCCAGCAGGACTAGCGGGGGGTCTTTCGAGCAGTACTTC. The full variable domain, rest sourced from reference TRBV28 and TRBJ2-7, is DVKVTQSSRYLVKRTGEKVFLECVQDMDHENMFWYRQDPGLGLRLIYFSYDVKMKEKGDIPEGYSVSREKKERFSLILESASTNQTSMYLCASRTSGGSFEQYFGPGTRLTVT.

The rearrangement joins TRBV21-1 to TRBJ2-5; the table calls TRBD1, which could not be checked here. TRBV21-1 is a listed pseudogene. This CDR3 is 16 amino acids long. The CDR3 DNA follows: TGTGCCAGCACCCTCCCGACAGGGGGTTGCCAAGAGACCCAGTACTTC. Its translation: CASTLPTGGCQETQYF.

This chain links TRBV19 with TRBJ1-5; D is uncertain. CDR3 size: 12 residues. The germline gives CDR1 LNHDA, CDR2 SQIVND (reference sequence). With 8 bases removed from V and 5 bases from J, the gap between germline ends came to 10 bases. CDR3: CASADGYQPQHF. The CDR3 coding sequence is TGTGCCAGTGCCGACGGGTATCAGCCCCAGCATTTT.

This rearrangement joins TRBV19 to TRBJ2-5; D might be TRBD2 (6 bases). Germline V gene sequence: CDR1 LNHDA, CDR2 SQIVND (reference sequence). The CDR3 totals 15 residues. The V and J ends lost 3 bases and 4 bases respectively, with 15 bases between them. The CDR3 protein is CASSMGLKWGETQYF. The CDR3 DNA reads as TGTGCCAGTAGTATGGGACTTAAATGGGGAGAGACCCAGTACTTC.

V usage is TRBV6-2 or TRBV6-3 and J usage is TRBJ1-1; D is perhaps TRBD1 (6 bases). The CDR3 covers 20 residues. CDR1 and CDR2 from the germline V gene are MNHEY and SVGEGT. V was clipped by 0 bases and J by 0 bases, with 23 bases between them. The CDR3 coding sequence is TGTGCCAGCAGTTACTCACTCCGTCCTCGACAGGCCTTTATGAACACTGAAGCTTTCTTT. Amino acids: CASSYSLRPRQAFMNTEAFF.

The chain recombines TRBV4-1 with TRBJ1-2, with TRBD1 matching over 7 bases. The germline V gene encodes CDR1 MGHRA and CDR2 YSYEKL. V lost 1 base and J lost 4; bases outside the gene matches: 6. The CDR3 runs 15 residues. CDR3 DNA sequence: TGCGCCAGCAGCCAAGGGACAGGAGGGGCCTATGGCTACACCTTC. Translating gives CASSQGTGGAYGYTF.

This clone was recorded a few times. The gene calls are TRBV30 and TRBJ1-2, with 7 bases identical to TRBD1. The V gene end was trimmed by 3 bases and the J gene end by 8 bases; junction bases not matched to a gene: 9. The CDR3 is 13 amino acids. Looked up from germline, CDR1 is GTSNPN and CDR2 is SVGIG (reference sequence). This CDR3 is CAWSRGTGKGYTF. The CDR3 DNA is TGTGCCTGGAGCAGGGGGACGGGAAAAGGCTACACCTTC.

This chain links TRBV4-2 with TRBJ2-2; 12 nucleotides line up with TRBD2. Germline loops: CDR1 LGHNA, CDR2 YNFKEQ. V was pared by 1 base and J by 3 bases, with 0 bases of the junction left unmatched. The length of the CDR3 is 16 residues. CDR3 DNA sequence: TGTGCCAGCAGCCAAGGACTAGCGGGGGACACCGGGGAGCTGTTTTTT. Amino acids: CASSQGLAGDTGELFF.

The rearrangement links TRBV3-1 (or the pseudogene TRBV3-2) to TRBJ1-6; 7 bases fit TRBD1. V trimming: 5 bases; J trimming: 8 bases; junction bases outside the gene matches: 9. CDR3 size: 15 residues. Germline assignment: CDR1 LGHDT and CDR2 YNNKEL (reference sequence). The CDR3 loop reads CASSTTTGTDSPLHF. The CDR3 region has the DNA TGTGCCAGCAGCACCACGACAGGGACGGATTCACCCCTCCACTTT.